What follows describes a single T cell receptor beta chain. Its specificity is unknown. Sequence at one end of the junction differs from germline and may be a read error. These data come from a study of blood T cells in healthy people across ages. In germline, CDR1 is DFQATT, CDR2 SNEGSKA (reference sequence). The CDR3 has 13 residues. Investigators took around 11 milliliters of peripheral blood from every donor. Study conclusions and caveats: In the absence of known donor CMV status, changes in expanded clonotypes were possibly confounded. Compared with aged donors, long-lived donors showed fewer expanded clones, suggesting selection.

It was with a sample-barcoded 5' primer and a J-beta primer mix that a second PCR of about 6 to 11 cycles was run. TCRdb reprocessed the 5' RACE reads via MiXCR and lists one record per CDR3 protein. The table shows some 1.7 million distinct CDR3 sequences, with about 28% occurring only once. The sample taken for sequencing was blood. This chain uses TRBV20-1 with TRBJ1-2; 7 bases line up with TRBD1. The sequence came from a woman younger than 45 in good health. This CDR3 reads CNATRGSVYGYTF. CDR3 coding DNA: TGCAATGCTACCAGGGGGAGTGTCTATGGCTACACCTTC.